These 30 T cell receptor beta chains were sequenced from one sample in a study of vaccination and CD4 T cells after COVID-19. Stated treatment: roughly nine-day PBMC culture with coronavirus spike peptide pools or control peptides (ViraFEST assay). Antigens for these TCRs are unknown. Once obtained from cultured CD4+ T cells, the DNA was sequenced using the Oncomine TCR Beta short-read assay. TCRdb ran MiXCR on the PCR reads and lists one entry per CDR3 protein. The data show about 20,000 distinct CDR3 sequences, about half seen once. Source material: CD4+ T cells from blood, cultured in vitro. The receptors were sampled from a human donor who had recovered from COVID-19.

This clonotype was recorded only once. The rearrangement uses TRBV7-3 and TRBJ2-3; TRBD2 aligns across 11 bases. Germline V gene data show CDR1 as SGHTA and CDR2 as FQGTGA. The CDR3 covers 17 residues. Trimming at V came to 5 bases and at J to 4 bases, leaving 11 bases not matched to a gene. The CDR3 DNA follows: TGTGCCAGCAGCCCCGGGACTAGCGGTTTACCAGCAGATACGCAGTATTTT. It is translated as CASSPGTSGLPADTQYF.

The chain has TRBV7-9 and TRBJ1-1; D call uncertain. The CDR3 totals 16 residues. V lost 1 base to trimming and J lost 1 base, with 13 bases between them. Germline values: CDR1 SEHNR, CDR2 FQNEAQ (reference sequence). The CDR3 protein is CASSLDSRVRNTEAFF. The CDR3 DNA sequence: TGTGCCAGCAGCTTAGATAGTCGGGTGAGGAACACTGAAGCTTTCTTT.

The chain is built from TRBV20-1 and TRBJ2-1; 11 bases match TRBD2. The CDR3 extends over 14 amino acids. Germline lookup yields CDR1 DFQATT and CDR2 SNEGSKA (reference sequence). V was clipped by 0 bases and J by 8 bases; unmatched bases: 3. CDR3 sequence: CSAREGSGRDEQFF. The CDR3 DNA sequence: TGCAGTGCTAGAGAGGGTAGCGGGAGGGATGAGCAGTTCTTC.

CDR3 protein: CASSRYEQYF. Here the CDR3 DNA reads TGTGCCAGCTCCCGCTACGAGCAGTACTTC. J is TRBJ2-7 and V is TRBV2; D is unresolved. With 8 bases removed from V and 3 bases from J, the gap between germline ends came to 5 bases. CDR1 and CDR2 (germline): SNHLY, FYNNEI. CDR3 size: 10 residues.

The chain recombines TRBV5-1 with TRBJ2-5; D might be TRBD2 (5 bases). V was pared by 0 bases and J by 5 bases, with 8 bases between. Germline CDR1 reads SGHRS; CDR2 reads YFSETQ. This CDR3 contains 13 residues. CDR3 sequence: CASSLGGGETQYF. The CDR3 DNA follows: TGCGCCAGCAGCTTGGGTGGCGGGGAGACCCAGTACTTC.

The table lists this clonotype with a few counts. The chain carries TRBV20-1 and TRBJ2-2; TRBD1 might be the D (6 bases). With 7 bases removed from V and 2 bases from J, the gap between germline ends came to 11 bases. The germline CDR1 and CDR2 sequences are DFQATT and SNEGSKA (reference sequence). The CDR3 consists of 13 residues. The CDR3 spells CSGLQGNTGELFF. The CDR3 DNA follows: TGCAGTGGTCTACAGGGTAACACCGGGGAGCTGTTTTTT.

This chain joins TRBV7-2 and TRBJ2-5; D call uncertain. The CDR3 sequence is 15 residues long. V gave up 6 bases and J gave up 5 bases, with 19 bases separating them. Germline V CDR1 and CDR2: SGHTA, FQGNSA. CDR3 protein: CASRPPGLRRETQYF. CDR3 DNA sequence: TGTGCCAGCAGACCGCCGGGCCTAAGAAGGGAGACCCAGTACTTC. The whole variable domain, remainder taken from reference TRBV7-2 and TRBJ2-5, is GAGVSQSPSNKVTEKGKDVELRCDPISGHTALYWYRQSLGQGLEFLIYFQGNSAPDKSGLPSDRFSAERTGGSVSTLTIQRTQQEDSAVYLCASRPPGLRRETQYFGPGTRLLVL.

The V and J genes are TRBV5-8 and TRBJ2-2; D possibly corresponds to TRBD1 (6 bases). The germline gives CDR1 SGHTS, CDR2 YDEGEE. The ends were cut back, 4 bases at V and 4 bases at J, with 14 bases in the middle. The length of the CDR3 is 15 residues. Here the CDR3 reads CASSLGTFRTGELFF. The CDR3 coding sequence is TGTGCCAGCAGCCTAGGGACATTTCGCACCGGGGAGCTGTTTTTT.

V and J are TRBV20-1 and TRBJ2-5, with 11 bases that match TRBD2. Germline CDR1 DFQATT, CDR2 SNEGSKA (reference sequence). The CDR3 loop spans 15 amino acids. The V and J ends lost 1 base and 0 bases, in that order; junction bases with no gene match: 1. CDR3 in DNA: TGCAGTGCTAGAGGACTAGCGGGAAACCAAGAGACCCAGTACTTC. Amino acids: CSARGLAGNQETQYF.

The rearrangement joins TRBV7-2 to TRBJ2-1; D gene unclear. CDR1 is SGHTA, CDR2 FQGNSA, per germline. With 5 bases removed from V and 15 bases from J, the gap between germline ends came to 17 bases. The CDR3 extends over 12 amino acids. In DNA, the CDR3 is TGTGCCAGCAGCCAAACGGACCCTTTTCCGTTCTTC. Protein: CASSQTDPFPFF.

This chain's CDR3 is CATADLSYEQYF. The DNA of the CDR3 is TGTGCCACTGCGGACCTGTCCTACGAGCAGTACTTC. The chain links TRBV11-2 to TRBJ2-7; D ambiguous. CDR1 and CDR2 (germline): SGHAT, FQNNGV. The CDR3 length is 12 residues. The V end lost 10 bases, the J end lost 1 base, and 11 bases lay between the germline ends.

CDR3 bases: TGTGCCAGTAGTATGAGGCACACAGGGGCGACCACTGAAGCTTTCTTT. Its protein is CASSMRHTGATTEAFF. This chain uses TRBV19 with TRBJ1-1; 7 nucleotides align to TRBD1. The germline V gene has CDR1 LNHDA and CDR2 SQIVND (reference sequence). The CDR3 totals 16 residues. J lost 4 bases, V lost 3 bases, and 11 bases had no gene match.

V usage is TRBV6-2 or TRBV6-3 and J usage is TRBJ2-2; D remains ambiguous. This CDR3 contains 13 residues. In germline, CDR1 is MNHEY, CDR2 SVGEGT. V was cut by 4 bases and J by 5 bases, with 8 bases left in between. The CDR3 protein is CASSSTRTGELFF. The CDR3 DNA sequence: TGTGCCAGCAGTTCCACGAGGACCGGGGAGCTGTTTTTT.

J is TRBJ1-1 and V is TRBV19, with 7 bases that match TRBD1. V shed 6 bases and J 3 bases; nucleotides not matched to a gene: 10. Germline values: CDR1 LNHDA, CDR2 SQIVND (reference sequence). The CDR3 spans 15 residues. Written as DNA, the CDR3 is TGTGCCAGTAGATCCCCCCAGGGGGGATACACTGAAGCTTTCTTT. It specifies CASRSPQGGYTEAFF.

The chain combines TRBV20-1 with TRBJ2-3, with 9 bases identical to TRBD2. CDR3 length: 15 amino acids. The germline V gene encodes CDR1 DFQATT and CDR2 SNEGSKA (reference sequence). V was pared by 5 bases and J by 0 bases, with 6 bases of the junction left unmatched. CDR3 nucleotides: TGCAGTGCTTCCTTAGCGGGAGATAGCACAGATACGCAGTATTTT. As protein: CSASLAGDSTDTQYF.

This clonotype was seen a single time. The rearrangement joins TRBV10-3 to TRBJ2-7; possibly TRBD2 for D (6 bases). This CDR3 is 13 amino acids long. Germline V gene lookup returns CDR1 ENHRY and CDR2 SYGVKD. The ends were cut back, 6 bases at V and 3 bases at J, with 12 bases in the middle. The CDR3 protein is CAIRRGESYEQYF. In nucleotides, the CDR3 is TGTGCCATCAGGCGGGGAGAGAGCTACGAGCAGTACTTC.

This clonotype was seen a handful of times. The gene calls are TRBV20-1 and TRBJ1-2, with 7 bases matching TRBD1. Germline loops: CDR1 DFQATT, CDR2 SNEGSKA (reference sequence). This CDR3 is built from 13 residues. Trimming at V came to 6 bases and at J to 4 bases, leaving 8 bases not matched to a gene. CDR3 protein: CSAETGPTYGYTF. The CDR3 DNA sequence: TGCAGTGCCGAGACAGGGCCAACCTATGGCTACACCTTC.

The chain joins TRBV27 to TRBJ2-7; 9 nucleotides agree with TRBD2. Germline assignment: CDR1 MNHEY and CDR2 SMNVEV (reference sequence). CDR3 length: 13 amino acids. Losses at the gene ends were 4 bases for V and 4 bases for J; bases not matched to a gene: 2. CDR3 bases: TGTGCCAGCAGTTACCTAGCGGGGTACGAGCAGTACTTC. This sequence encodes CASSYLAGYEQYF.

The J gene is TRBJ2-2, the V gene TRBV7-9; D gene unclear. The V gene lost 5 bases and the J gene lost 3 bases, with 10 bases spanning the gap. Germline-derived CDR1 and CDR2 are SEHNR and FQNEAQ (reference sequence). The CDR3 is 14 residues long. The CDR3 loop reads CASSHPSDTGELFF. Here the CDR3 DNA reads TGTGCCAGCAGCCACCCCAGCGACACCGGGGAGCTGTTTTTT.

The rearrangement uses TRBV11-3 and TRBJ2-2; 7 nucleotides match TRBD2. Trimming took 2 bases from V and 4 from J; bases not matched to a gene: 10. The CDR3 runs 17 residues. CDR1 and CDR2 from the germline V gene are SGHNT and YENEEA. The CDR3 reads CASSLKFSGSFTGELFF. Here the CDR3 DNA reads TGTGCCAGCAGCTTAAAGTTTAGCGGGTCCTTCACCGGGGAGCTGTTTTTT.

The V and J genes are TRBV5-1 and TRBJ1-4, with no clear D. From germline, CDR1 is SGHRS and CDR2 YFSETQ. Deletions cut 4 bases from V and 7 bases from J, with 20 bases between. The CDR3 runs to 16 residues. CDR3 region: CASSDGWGTRGEKLFF. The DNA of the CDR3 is TGCGCCAGCAGCGATGGGTGGGGTACCCGTGGTGAAAAACTGTTTTTT.

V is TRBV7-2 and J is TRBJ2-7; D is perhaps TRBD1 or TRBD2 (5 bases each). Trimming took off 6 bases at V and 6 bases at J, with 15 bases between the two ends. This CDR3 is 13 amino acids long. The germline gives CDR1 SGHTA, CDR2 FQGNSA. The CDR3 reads CASSSGPLGEQYF. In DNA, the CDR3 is TGTGCCAGCAGTTCGGGACCGCTCGGCGAGCAGTACTTC.

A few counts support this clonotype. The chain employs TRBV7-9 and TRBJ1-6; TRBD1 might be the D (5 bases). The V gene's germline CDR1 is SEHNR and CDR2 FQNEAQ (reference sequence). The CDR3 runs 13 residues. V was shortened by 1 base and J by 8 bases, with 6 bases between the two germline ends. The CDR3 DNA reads TGTGCCAGCAGCTTAGTGGGGGATTCACCCCTCCACTTT. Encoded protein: CASSLVGDSPLHF.

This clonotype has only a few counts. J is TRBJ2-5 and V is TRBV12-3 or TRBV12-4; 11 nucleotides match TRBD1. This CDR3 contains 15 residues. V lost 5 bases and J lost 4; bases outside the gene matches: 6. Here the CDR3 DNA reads TGTGCCAGCAGTCTCGGGACAGGGGGAGTAGAGACCCAGTACTTC. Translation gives CASSLGTGGVETQYF.

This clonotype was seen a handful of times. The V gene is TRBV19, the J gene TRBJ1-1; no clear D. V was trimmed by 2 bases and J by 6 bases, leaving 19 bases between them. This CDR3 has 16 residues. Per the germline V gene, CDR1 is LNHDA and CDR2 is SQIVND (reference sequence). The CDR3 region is CASSITTIIRGAEAFF. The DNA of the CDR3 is TGTGCCAGTAGTATAACAACGATCATCCGGGGAGCTGAAGCTTTCTTT.

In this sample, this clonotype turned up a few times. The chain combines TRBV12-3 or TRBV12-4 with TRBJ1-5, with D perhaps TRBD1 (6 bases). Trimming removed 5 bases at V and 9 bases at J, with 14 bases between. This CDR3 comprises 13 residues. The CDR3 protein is CASSPGPQGPQHF. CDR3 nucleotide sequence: TGTGCCAGCAGTCCGGGACCACAGGGGCCCCAGCATTTT.

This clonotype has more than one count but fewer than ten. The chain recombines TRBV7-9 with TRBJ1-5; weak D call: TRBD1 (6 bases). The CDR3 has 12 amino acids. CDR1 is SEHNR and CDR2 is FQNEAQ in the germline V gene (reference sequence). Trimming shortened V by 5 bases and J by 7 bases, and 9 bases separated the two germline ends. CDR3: CASSRGRQPQHF. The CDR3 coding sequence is TGTGCCAGCAGCAGGGGGAGGCAGCCCCAGCATTTT.

The CDR3 region has the DNA TGTGCCAGCAGCTTGGACCCCCTCGATACAGGTGAGCAGTTCTTC. Its translation: CASSLDPLDTGEQFF. This sequence joins TRBV7-2 and TRBJ2-1, with D maybe TRBD1 (5 bases). The CDR3 loop spans 15 amino acids. CDR1 SGHTA and CDR2 FQGNSA come from the germline V gene. V dropped 3 bases and J dropped 9 bases, with 18 bases sitting between them.

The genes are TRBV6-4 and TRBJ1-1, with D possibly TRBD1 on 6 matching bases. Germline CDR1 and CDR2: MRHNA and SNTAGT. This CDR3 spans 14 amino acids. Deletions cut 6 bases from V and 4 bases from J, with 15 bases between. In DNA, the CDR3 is TGTGCCAGCAGAGCCTATACAGGGCGCACTGAAGCTTTCTTT. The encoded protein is CASRAYTGRTEAFF.

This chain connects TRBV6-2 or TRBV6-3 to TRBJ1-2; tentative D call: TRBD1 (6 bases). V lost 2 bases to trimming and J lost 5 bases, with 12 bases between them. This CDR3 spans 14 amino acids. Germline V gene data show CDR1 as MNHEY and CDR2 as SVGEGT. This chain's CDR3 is CASSYTRTEYGYTF. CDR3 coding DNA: TGTGCCAGCAGTTACACCCGGACAGAGTATGGCTACACCTTC.